Shown below are 8 T cell receptor beta chains from a single sample sequenced in a study of shared clonotypes between healthy human individuals. Using immunoSEQ multiplex PCR, the repertoire was profiled, and TCRdb retains in-frame clones only, with some absent. This table holds about 2 million clones, less than 95% found once. Naive CD8 cells lacked CD45RO, underwent positive selection for CCR7 and left out terminally differentiated effector memory CD45RA+ cells. Sequencing used naive CD8+ T cells sorted from blood. The source of these receptors is a man aged 18 to 35 in good health.

The chain is built from TRBV5-1 and TRBJ1-1; D possibly corresponds to TRBD1 (5 bases). CDR1 is SGHRS, CDR2 YFSETQ, per germline. V shed 0 bases and J shed 2 bases, with 11 bases lying between them. The CDR3 extends over 15 amino acids. The CDR3 loop is CASSLGGMLNTEAFF. CDR3 in DNA: TGCGCCAGCAGCTTGGGGGGGATGTTAAACACTGAAGCTTTCTTT. Filled out from reference TRBV5-1 and TRBJ1-1, the complete variable domain reads KAGVTQTPRYLIKTRGQQVTLSCSPISGHRSVSWYQQTPGQGLQFLFEYFSETQRNKGNFPGRFSGRQFSNSRSEMNVSTLELGDSALYLCASSLGGMLNTEAFFGQGTRLTVV.

This rearrangement joins TRBV27 to TRBJ2-7; the D gene is possibly TRBD1 (5 bases). Germline V gene sequence: CDR1 MNHEY, CDR2 SMNVEV (reference sequence). The CDR3 has 14 amino acids. Trimming stripped 1 base from V and 3 bases from J, with 10 bases between. The CDR3 DNA reads TGTGCCAGCAGTTTATACGACAGCAACTACGAGCAGTACTTC. This codes for CASSLYDSNYEQYF.

This chain uses TRBV2 with TRBJ2-7; D could derive from TRBD1 or TRBD2 (5 bases each). V was clipped by 4 bases and J by 1 base, with 8 bases between them. The CDR3 extends over 13 amino acids. Germline CDR1 reads SNHLY; CDR2 reads FYNNEI. The CDR3: CASSGDVSYEQYF. The CDR3 nucleotides read TGTGCCAGCAGTGGGGACGTTTCCTACGAGCAGTACTTC.

This rearrangement joins TRBV28 to TRBJ2-2; the match to TRBD2 covers 11 bases. This CDR3 comprises 17 residues. Trimming cost V 2 bases and J 8 bases; bases outside gene matches: 10. Per the germline V gene, CDR1 is MDHEN and CDR2 is SYDVKM. The CDR3 region has the DNA TGTGCCAGCAGTTTAGAACTAGCGGGGGCCTCCAGAGGGGAGCTGTTTTTT. It translates to CASSLELAGASRGELFF. The entire variable domain, with the rest obtained from reference TRBV28 and TRBJ2-2, is as follows: DVKVTQSSRYLVKRTGEKVFLECVQDMDHENMFWYRQDPGLGLRLIYFSYDVKMKEKGDIPEGYSVSREKKERFSLILESASTNQTSMYLCASSLELAGASRGELFFGEGSRLTVL.

V and J are TRBV11-2 and TRBJ2-5, with D maybe TRBD2 (6 bases). Trimming took off 5 bases at V and 2 bases at J, with 12 bases between the two ends. The CDR3 has 14 amino acids. In germline, CDR1 is SGHAT, CDR2 FQNNGV. CDR3 bases: TGTGCCAGCAGCCGAATGGGACTTCAAGAGACCCAGTACTTC. Its translation: CASSRMGLQETQYF. Variable domain in full (rest from reference TRBV11-2 and TRBJ2-5): EAGVAQSPRYKIIEKRQSVAFWCNPISGHATLYWYQQILGQGPKLLIQFQNNGVVDDSQLPKDRFSAERLKGVDSTLKIQPAKLEDSAVYLCASSRMGLQETQYFGPGTRLLVL.

The V gene is TRBV9, the J gene TRBJ2-2; the D gene is possibly TRBD2 (6 bases). CDR1 and CDR2 from the germline V gene are SGDLS and YYNGEE. V gave up 4 bases and J gave up 0 bases, with 13 bases separating them. The CDR3 is 16 amino acids. In DNA form, the CDR3 reads TGTGCCAGCAGCTCCGTTTGGAGGGCGAACACCGGGGAGCTGTTTTTT. Encoded protein: CASSSVWRANTGELFF.

Turning to this clone: This CDR3 is also generated by other DNA sequences in the sample. The DNA for the CDR3 is TGTGCCAGCAGTTTAGGGGGTTCCACAGATACGCAGTATTTT. Its protein product is CASSLGGSTDTQYF. The chain employs TRBV27 and TRBJ2-3; either TRBD1 or TRBD2 may supply D (5 bases each). CDR1 is MNHEY and CDR2 is SMNVEV in the germline V gene (reference sequence). CDR3 length: 14 residues. V lost 2 bases and J 2 bases, leaving 8 bases between the germline ends.

This chain uses TRBV5-5 with TRBJ2-7; D unresolved. The CDR3 length is 14 residues. V was trimmed by 6 bases and J by 1 base, leaving 14 bases between them. Germline lookup yields CDR1 SGHKS and CDR2 YYEKEE (reference sequence). The CDR3 nucleotides read TGTGCCAGCAACCCGGACGAAAATTCCTACGAGCAGTACTTC. Encoded protein: CASNPDENSYEQYF. Complete variable domain (other parts from reference TRBV5-5 and TRBJ2-7): DAGVTQSPTHLIKTRGQQVTLRCSPISGHKSVSWYQQVLGQGPQFIFQYYEKEERGRGNFPDRFSARQFPNYSSELNVNALLLGDSALYLCASNPDENSYEQYFGPGTRLTVT.